The 18 T cell receptor beta chains below all came from one sample that was sequenced in a study of technical replicates of blood from a handful of donors listed by TCRdb under 2017. The library was obtained by the immunoSEQ multiplex PCR assay. TCRdb carries this immuneACCESS record with in-frame sequences only. Its versions omit some clonotypes, under half of them owing to an unresolved V gene in the studies checked, with the rest unexplained. The sample table shows tens of thousands of clones, and about 93% are seen once. Under 0.3% of the sample comes from the top ten. The sample was T cells isolated from PBMCs. Receptors originate from a human donor in good health.

The chain's CDR3 is CASSWRREDTQYF. CDR3 nucleotide sequence: TGTGCCAGCAGTTGGAGGAGGGAAGATACGCAGTATTTT. The chain recombines TRBV2 with TRBJ2-3, with a weak D call TRBD2 (6 bases). This CDR3 is built from 13 residues. From germline, CDR1 is SNHLY and CDR2 FYNNEI. V lost 5 bases and J 5 bases, leaving 11 bases between the germline ends.

The chain combines TRBV6-5 with TRBJ2-3, with a weak D call TRBD2 (5 bases). This CDR3 is built from 12 residues. The germline V and J ends were trimmed by 6 bases and 6 bases, with 10 bases remaining between them. Per germline, CDR1 MNHEY and CDR2 SVGAGI. The CDR3 DNA reads as TGTGCCAGCAGCCCCCCGGGGGATACGCAGTATTTT. This translates into CASSPPGDTQYF.

This clone appeared a single time. The V call is TRBV5-1, the J call TRBJ2-7, with a tentative D call TRBD2 (6 bases). Trimming took 1 base from V and 0 from J, leaving 11 bases between them. The germline gives CDR1 SGHRS, CDR2 YFSETQ. CDR3 length equals 15 residues. CDR3 region: CASSLSGLSSYEQYF. CDR3 sequence (DNA): TGCGCCAGCAGCTTGAGCGGGTTAAGCTCCTACGAGCAGTACTTC.

The genes are TRBV7-6 and TRBJ2-5, with 9 bases matching TRBD1. The trim removed 5 bases at V and 7 bases at J, leaving 8 bases unmatched. The length of the CDR3 is 14 residues. Germline V gene lookup returns CDR1 SGHVS and CDR2 FNYEAQ. The CDR3 sequence is CASSPLQGAATQYF. The CDR3 bases are TGTGCCAGCAGCCCCCTACAGGGGGCGGCGACCCAGTACTTC. Full variable domain (missing parts from reference TRBV7-6 and TRBJ2-5): GAGVSQSPRYKVTKRGQDVALRCDPISGHVSLYWYRQALGQGPEFLTYFNYEAQQDKSGLPNDRFSAERPEGSISTLTIQRTEQRDSAMYRCASSPLQGAATQYFGPGTRLLVL.

V and J are TRBV27 and TRBJ2-3; 7 positions match TRBD1. CDR1 is MNHEY and CDR2 is SMNVEV in the germline V gene (reference sequence). Losses at the gene ends were 3 bases for V and 11 bases for J; bases not matched to a gene: 8. The CDR3 sequence is 13 residues long. The CDR3 region has the DNA TGTGCCAGCAGTTTCTGGGCCGGGGACAGGCAGTATTTT. Its protein product is CASSFWAGDRQYF.

The chain recombines TRBV7-9 with TRBJ2-1; TRBD1 matches 7 bases. Trimming cost V 6 bases and J 0 bases; bases outside gene matches: 5. CDR1 and CDR2 from the germline V gene are SEHNR and FQNEAQ (reference sequence). The CDR3 consists of 15 residues. The CDR3 nucleotides read TGTGCCAGCAGGGGTGGGACAGACTCCTACAATGAGCAGTTCTTC. Its protein product is CASRGGTDSYNEQFF. Looking up the rest from reference TRBV7-9 and TRBJ2-1 gives the full variable domain: DTGVSQNPRHKITKRGQNVTFRCDPISEHNRLYWYRQTLGQGPEFLTYFQNEAQLEKSRLLSDRFSAERPKGSFSTLEIQRTEQGDSAMYLCASRGGTDSYNEQFFGPGTRLTVL.

This clone was detected a few times. The chain recombines TRBV27 with TRBJ2-2; 11 bases match TRBD2. Trimming at V came to 7 bases and at J to 0 bases, leaving 7 bases not matched to a gene. Per germline, CDR1 MNHEY and CDR2 SMNVEV (reference sequence). The CDR3 consists of 17 residues. The CDR3 protein is CASITSGGLANTGELFF. DNA for the CDR3: TGTGCCAGCATAACTAGCGGGGGACTCGCGAACACCGGGGAGCTGTTTTTT.

This clone was counted a few times. The V gene is TRBV19, the J gene TRBJ1-1; D possibly corresponds to TRBD1 (5 bases). The germline V gene has CDR1 LNHDA and CDR2 SQIVND (reference sequence). V lost 0 bases and J lost 3, with 11 bases in between. This CDR3 contains 15 residues. DNA of the CDR3: TGTGCCAGTAGTATAGACGGGCAGGGTTACACTGAAGCTTTCTTT. Its protein is CASSIDGQGYTEAFF.

The chain combines TRBV12-2 with TRBJ2-7; TRBD1, as called in the table, went unchecked against the DNA. TRBV12-2 is an annotated pseudogene. This CDR3 has 15 residues. The CDR3 DNA reads as TGTGCAAGTCGGTCGGAACAGGGGGCCGGGAGGGAGCAGTACTTC. As protein: CASRSEQGAGREQYF.

The chain recombines TRBV30 with TRBJ1-1, with 10 bases aligning to TRBD1. V lost 3 bases and J lost 7; bases outside the gene matches: 17. This CDR3 region has 17 residues. Germline values: CDR1 GTSNPN, CDR2 SVGIG (reference sequence). The DNA of the CDR3 is TGTGCCTGGAGCGGTTACTTGCGAGACAGGGGGCTTGATGAAGCTTTCTTT. Translated: CAWSGYLRDRGLDEAFF.

The genes are TRBV5-1 and TRBJ2-7; 8 bases are shared with TRBD2. With V trimmed by 0 bases and J by 4 bases, 9 bases remained unmatched. CDR1 is SGHRS and CDR2 is YFSETQ in the germline V gene. The CDR3 covers 16 residues. The CDR3 DNA sequence: TGCGCCAGCAGCTTGGATGGCCTAGCGGGCTGGTACGAGCAGTACTTC. As protein: CASSLDGLAGWYEQYF. Based on the CDR3 plus reference TRBV5-1 and TRBJ2-7, the full variable domain is KAGVTQTPRYLIKTRGQQVTLSCSPISGHRSVSWYQQTPGQGLQFLFEYFSETQRNKGNFPGRFSGRQFSNSRSEMNVSTLELGDSALYLCASSLDGLAGWYEQYFGPGTRLTVT.

V is TRBV27 and J is TRBJ1-4, with 7 bases matching TRBD1. The CDR3 contains 15 residues. CDR1 is MNHEY, CDR2 SMNVEV, per germline (reference sequence). V lost 4 bases, J lost 7 bases, and 9 bases stayed unmatched. CDR3 sequence reads: CASSSNRGQGEKLFF. CDR3 nucleotide sequence: TGTGCCAGCAGTTCGAACAGGGGCCAGGGTGAAAAACTGTTTTTT.

V and J are TRBV11-3 and TRBJ2-1; 8 bases fit TRBD2. Germline-derived CDR1 and CDR2 are SGHNT and YENEEA. The CDR3 is made up of 14 amino acids. Losses at the gene ends were 0 bases for V and 12 bases for J; bases not matched to a gene: 7. CDR3 sequence (DNA): TGTGCCAGCAGCTTAGATCGGGGGGGTAAGGCGCAGTTCTTC. Protein sequence: CASSLDRGGKAQFF.

The chain carries TRBV29-1 and TRBJ2-1; TRBD2 agrees at 14 bases. The CDR3 loop spans 17 amino acids. From germline, CDR1 is SQVTM and CDR2 ANQGSEA. Germline trimming cut 6 bases from V and 7 bases from J; bases unmatched to any gene: 14. The CDR3 DNA reads TGCAGCGTAAGGGGACTAGCGGGGGAGCTACTTTGGAATGAGCAGTTCTTC. It is translated as CSVRGLAGELLWNEQFF.

This clone is a singleton in its sample. The chain carries TRBV7-9 and TRBJ2-3; 14 bases align to TRBD2. The CDR3 consists of 16 residues. V was pared by 4 bases and J by 5 bases, with 5 bases of the junction left unmatched. Per germline, CDR1 SEHNR and CDR2 FQNEAQ (reference sequence). The CDR3 is CASSSGLAGVGDTQYF. In DNA, the CDR3 is TGTGCCAGCAGCTCGGGACTAGCGGGAGTGGGAGATACGCAGTATTTT.

This chain links TRBV18 with TRBJ2-2, with 7 bases lining up with TRBD1. J was trimmed by 0 bases and V by 5 bases; bases with no gene match: 3. This CDR3 region has 15 residues. The germline V gene encodes CDR1 KGHSH and CDR2 LQKENI. The CDR3 sequence: CASSSGQSNTGELFF. The CDR3 DNA reads TGTGCCAGCTCATCGGGACAGTCGAACACCGGGGAGCTGTTTTTT.

For this clone: At one of its ends the junction is not consistent with the germline gene, which may arise from a read error. V and J are TRBV5-6 and TRBJ1-1, with 7 bases matching TRBD1. Germline CDR1 reads SGHDT; CDR2 reads YYEEEE. This CDR3 has 14 amino acids. This CDR3 reads CASSQGGRNPEAFF. Written as DNA, the CDR3 is TGTGCCAGCAGCCAAGGGGGCAGGAACCCTGAAGCTTTCTTT.

The V and J genes are TRBV6-5 and TRBJ2-5; TRBD1 is a possible D gene (6 bases). V was cut by 6 bases and J by 9 bases, with 14 bases left in between. Germline V gives CDR1 MNHEY, CDR2 SVGAGI. The CDR3 sequence is 12 residues long. The CDR3 bases are TGTGCCAGCAGCCGGACAGTCGAGGCCCAGTACTTC. Protein sequence: CASSRTVEAQYF.